These 18 T cell receptor beta chains share one sample of origin, sequenced in a study of blood T cell repertoires in COVID-19. Sequenced by immunoSEQ multiplex PCR; TCRdb stores in-frame clones only, minus some. Of more than 65,000 clones listed, around 90% are singletons. The sequencing sample was made of peripheral blood. All receptors derive from a man aged 50 to 60 with active COVID-19.

CDR3 protein: CASSSEDRPFYEQYF. As DNA, the CDR3 is TGTGCCAGCAGTTCGGAGGACAGGCCGTTCTACGAGCAGTACTTC. V and J are TRBV6-2 or TRBV6-3 and TRBJ2-7, with 7 bases aligning to TRBD1. The CDR3 totals 15 residues. CDR1 is MNHEY and CDR2 is SVGEGT in the germline V gene. V was clipped by 4 bases and J by 3 bases; unmatched bases: 9.

The chain combines TRBV7-2 with TRBJ2-1, with D perhaps TRBD2 (6 bases). Deletions cut 1 base from V and 7 bases from J, with 8 bases between. The CDR3 covers 13 residues. CDR1 and CDR2 (germline): SGHTA, FQGNSA. CDR3 residues: CASSLVTSNEQFF. The CDR3 DNA follows: TGTGCCAGCAGCTTAGTGACTAGTAATGAGCAGTTCTTC.

The genes are TRBV24-1 and TRBJ2-1; 8 nucleotides match TRBD2. The germline V gene has CDR1 KGHDR and CDR2 SFDVKD. The CDR3 has 15 residues. Trimming took 0 bases from V and 6 from J; bases not matched to a gene: 3. CDR3 residues: CATSDLALAGNEQFF. CDR3 bases: TGTGCCACCAGTGATTTGGCTCTAGCGGGCAATGAGCAGTTCTTC.

The V and J genes are TRBV19 and TRBJ2-3; 14 bases are shared with TRBD2. CDR3 length: 17 residues. Germline lookup yields CDR1 LNHDA and CDR2 SQIVND (reference sequence). The ends lost 5 bases at V and 2 bases at J; junction bases unmatched: 6. The CDR3, as DNA: TGTGCCAGTAGTTTCGGACTAGCGGGGGGATCCACAGATACGCAGTATTTT. Protein sequence: CASSFGLAGGSTDTQYF.

The chain has TRBV19 and TRBJ1-5, with 7 bases identical to TRBD1. This CDR3 region has 14 residues. Unmatched junction bases numbered 6, after V lost 3 bases and J lost 7 bases. The germline gives CDR1 LNHDA, CDR2 SQIVND (reference sequence). CDR3 bases: TGTGCCAGTAGTATTCGGACAGGTGAACAGCCCCAGCATTTT. This gives the protein CASSIRTGEQPQHF.

The J gene is TRBJ1-2, the V gene TRBV4-3; D gene ambiguous. Germline V gene sequence: CDR1 LGHNA, CDR2 YSLEER. The CDR3 spans 17 residues. Between the trimmed V and J ends, which lost 3 bases and 3 bases, there was a span of 20 bases. DNA for the CDR3: TGCGCCAGCAGCCACCCCCCGAGAAGGGAGGGAGACTATGGCTACACCTTC. Its protein product is CASSHPPRREGDYGYTF.

This chain uses TRBV27 with TRBJ1-2, with D uncertain. Germline-derived CDR1 and CDR2 are MNHEY and SMNVEV (reference sequence). This CDR3 region has 13 residues. V lost 2 bases and J 4 bases, leaving 8 bases between the germline ends. The DNA of the CDR3 is TGTGCCAGCAGTTTAAGTAGTTCCTATGGCTACACCTTC. Translating it yields CASSLSSSYGYTF.

This chain links TRBV19 with TRBJ2-7; 10 nucleotides line up with TRBD1. The CDR3 spans 14 residues. Per germline, CDR1 LNHDA and CDR2 SQIVND (reference sequence). The V segment lost 5 bases and the J segment 4 bases; nucleotides outside the gene matches: 5. This CDR3 is CASSSTGGPYEQYF. CDR3 coding DNA: TGTGCCAGTAGTTCGACAGGGGGCCCATACGAGCAGTACTTC.

This chain uses TRBV29-1 with TRBJ1-2; 9 nucleotides match TRBD1. The junction had 7 bases not matched to a gene; V was cut back by 6 bases and J by 5 bases. The germline V gene has CDR1 SQVTM and CDR2 ANQGSEA. This CDR3 contains 13 residues. The CDR3 sequence: CSVRGTGMYGYTF. CDR3 sequence (DNA): TGCAGCGTGAGGGGGACAGGGATGTATGGCTACACCTTC.

The genes are TRBV27 and TRBJ2-7; 8 bases line up with TRBD2. From germline, CDR1 is MNHEY and CDR2 SMNVEV (reference sequence). V trimming: 2 bases; J trimming: 5 bases; junction bases outside the gene matches: 5. This CDR3 has 14 residues. The DNA of the CDR3 is TGTGCCAGCAGTTTAGGGACTAGGCTTGACGAGCAGTACTTC. This codes for CASSLGTRLDEQYF.

This chain joins TRBV5-4 and TRBJ2-2; a weak D match, TRBD1 (5 bases). V shed 3 bases and J shed 0 bases, with 15 bases lying between them. This CDR3 is 17 amino acids long. Germline V CDR1 and CDR2: SGHNT, YYREEE (reference sequence). The CDR3 loop reads CASSSQDVNANTGELFF. The CDR3 region has the DNA TGTGCCAGCAGCTCACAGGACGTAAACGCGAACACCGGGGAGCTGTTTTTT. The full variable domain, in which reference TRBV5-4 and TRBJ2-2 provide the parts outside the CDR3, is ETGVTQSPTHLIKTRGQQVTLRCSSQSGHNTVSWYQQALGQGPQFIFQYYREEENGRGNFPPRFSGLQFPNYSSELNVNALELDDSALYLCASSSQDVNANTGELFFGEGSRLTVL.

The rearrangement uses TRBV5-8 and TRBJ1-5; D unclear. CDR3 length: 15 residues. Per the germline V gene, CDR1 is SGHTS and CDR2 is YDEGEE. The ends were cut back, 3 bases at V and 1 base at J, with 11 bases in the middle. The CDR3 loop is CASSWPSRSNQPQHF. For the CDR3, the DNA is TGTGCCAGCAGCTGGCCCAGCAGGAGCAATCAGCCCCAGCATTTT.

V is TRBV5-8 and J is TRBJ2-2; TRBD2 agrees at 9 bases. This CDR3 contains 18 residues. The trim removed 0 bases at V and 4 bases at J, leaving 10 bases unmatched. CDR1 and CDR2 (germline): SGHTS, YDEGEE. The CDR3 here is CASSLAGLAVKSTGELFF. The CDR3 nucleotides read TGTGCCAGCAGCTTGGCGGGACTAGCCGTCAAGAGCACCGGGGAGCTGTTTTTT.

This clone was recorded only once. The chain employs TRBV6-6 and TRBJ2-7; D possibly corresponds to TRBD1 (6 bases). CDR1 MNHNY and CDR2 SVGAGI come from the germline V gene (reference sequence). The CDR3 loop spans 14 amino acids. V lost 8 bases to trimming and J lost 0 bases, with 14 bases between them. CDR3 coding DNA: TGTGCCAGCGTAGGGACATCGAGCTCCTACGAGCAGTACTTC. Translation gives CASVGTSSSYEQYF.

The chain joins TRBV27 to TRBJ1-6; D call uncertain. CDR3 length equals 15 residues. Germline assignment: CDR1 MNHEY and CDR2 SMNVEV (reference sequence). V was pared by 6 bases and J by 7 bases, with 16 bases between. This CDR3 is CASSLVRGQNSPLHF. CDR3 nucleotides: TGTGCCAGCAGCCTAGTCCGAGGTCAGAATTCACCCCTCCACTTT.

This clone was recorded once. The chain's CDR3 is CASSYTGTGGSWVGYGYTF. CDR3 nucleotides: TGTGCCAGCAGTTATACCGGGACAGGGGGCTCTTGGGTTGGCTATGGCTACACCTTC. This sequence joins TRBV2 and TRBJ1-2; 12 bases match TRBD1. CDR3 length: 19 amino acids. The germline CDR1 and CDR2 sequences are SNHLY and FYNNEI. V shed 5 bases, J shed 4 bases, and the junction held 17 bases outside the gene matches.

This clone came up once. This sequence joins TRBV27 and TRBJ1-1; D uncertain. Looked up from germline, CDR1 is MNHEY and CDR2 is SMNVEV (reference sequence). CDR3 length: 14 residues. Trimming took off 1 base at V and 1 base at J, with 7 bases between the two ends. The CDR3 is CASSLWRENTEAFF. DNA of the CDR3: TGTGCCAGCAGTTTATGGAGGGAGAACACTGAAGCTTTCTTT.

The chain combines TRBV5-6 with TRBJ1-2; D not certain. CDR3 length equals 13 residues. Germline V CDR1 and CDR2: SGHDT, YYEEEE. V shed 0 bases and J shed 4 bases, with 7 bases lying between them. CDR3 sequence reads: CASSLGQSYGYTF. DNA for the CDR3: TGTGCCAGCAGCTTGGGGCAGTCCTATGGCTACACCTTC.